These 7 T cell receptor beta chains originate from one sample sequenced in a study of blood T cell repertoires in COVID-19. Libraries were prepared by immunoSEQ multiplex PCR; TCRdb keeps only in-frame clonotypes and omits some of them. The sample consists of over 250,000 clones, about 87% of them appearing once. Source material: peripheral blood. These receptors all stem from a woman in her 40s who had recovered from COVID-19.

J is TRBJ1-2 and V is TRBV2, with 7 bases that match TRBD1. The CDR3 contains 13 residues. Germline assignment: CDR1 SNHLY and CDR2 FYNNEI. V trimming: 5 bases; J trimming: 3 bases; junction bases outside the gene matches: 3. DNA for the CDR3: TGTGCCAGCAGTAGGGACAGCTACTATGGCTACACCTTC. Its protein product is CASSRDSYYGYTF.

This rearrangement joins TRBV6-4 to TRBJ1-5; TRBD1 aligns across 10 bases. CDR3 length: 19 amino acids. The germline CDR1 and CDR2 sequences are MRHNA and SNTAGT. Trimming removed 8 bases from V and 5 bases from J; junction bases left unmatched: 21. The CDR3 region has the DNA TGTGCCAGCCTAGGATGTCGCCGGGACAGGGGAAGTAAGTATCAGCCCCAGCATTTT. Translating it yields CASLGCRRDRGSKYQPQHF.

The chain links TRBV4-3 to TRBJ2-1, with 8 bases lining up with TRBD1. Germline V gives CDR1 LGHNA, CDR2 YSLEER. J gave up 5 bases and V 4 bases, and 10 bases lay outside the gene matches. The CDR3 is made up of 16 amino acids. This CDR3 is CASSPLTGVLNNEQFF. The CDR3 DNA reads as TGCGCCAGCAGCCCCTTGACAGGGGTGTTGAACAATGAGCAGTTCTTC.

The chain employs TRBV4-3 and TRBJ1-1; D ambiguous. V gave up 0 bases and J gave up 0 bases, with 8 bases separating them. The CDR3 spans 15 residues. Germline-derived CDR1 and CDR2 are LGHNA and YSLEER. The chain's CDR3 is CASSQDGRVNTEAFF. CDR3 coding DNA: TGCGCCAGCAGCCAAGATGGGAGGGTGAACACTGAAGCTTTCTTT.

The V and J genes are TRBV28 and TRBJ1-2, with D perhaps TRBD1 (6 bases). Germline CDR1 MDHEN, CDR2 SYDVKM. Trimming removed 6 bases at V and 4 bases at J, with 18 bases between. The CDR3 spans 15 residues. CDR3 coding DNA: TGTGCCAGCAGCCATGGGGGGGCACTGGTCTATGGCTACACCTTC. It specifies CASSHGGALVYGYTF.

This clone turned up a few times. The chain combines TRBV3-1 (or the pseudogene TRBV3-2) with TRBJ2-5; 9 bases fit TRBD2. V was clipped by 4 bases and J by 5 bases; unmatched bases: 5. CDR1 LGHDT and CDR2 YNNKEL come from the germline V gene (reference sequence). This CDR3 comprises 14 residues. CDR3 sequence: CASSLGLAGETQYF. CDR3 bases: TGTGCCAGCAGCCTCGGCCTAGCGGGGGAGACCCAGTACTTC.

V and J are TRBV7-9 and TRBJ1-4; D is uncertain. Trimming stripped 5 bases from V and 8 bases from J, with 18 bases between. There are 15 residues in the CDR3. The germline gives CDR1 SEHNR, CDR2 FQNEAQ (reference sequence). CDR3 sequence: CASSRTGEGREKLFF. CDR3 nucleotide sequence: TGTGCCAGCAGCCGGACTGGGGAGGGCAGGGAAAAACTGTTTTTT. The full variable domain, its missing parts supplied by reference TRBV7-9 and TRBJ1-4, is DTGVSQNPRHKITKRGQNVTFRCDPISEHNRLYWYRQTLGQGPEFLTYFQNEAQLEKSRLLSDRFSAERPKGSFSTLEIQRTEQGDSAMYLCASSRTGEGREKLFFGSGTQLSVL.